The 11 T cell receptor beta chains below were found in one sample sequenced in a study of persistence of HIV-infected CD4 T cells (dated by TCRdb to 2020 to 2021). Sample treatment or condition, as interpreted from the label and publication: suppressive antiretroviral therapy. A pool of overlapping HIV-1 Gag 15-mer peptides, at 0.8 to 1 ug per peptide per mL, was used to stimulate the cells. Nonresponding CD40L-negative CD69-negative CD45RO-high memory CD4+ T cells were sorted as memory populations depleted of antigen-responding cells. The immunoSEQ hsTCRB assay version 4, run in survey mode, was used to sequence TCRbeta repertoires from genomic DNA. TCRdb retrieved this table from immuneACCESS and kept in-frame rearrangements only. Not all clones are present; in checked studies, unresolved V genes account for under half, and no reason is known for the remainder. This sample comprises around 42,000 clones, around 78% of them detected only once. The top ten clonotypes cover 14% of the sample.

These receptors have no known antigen. The material was CD4+ T cells sorted from PBMCs after approximately 19-hour stimulation, obtained from a patient who received antiretroviral therapy. What this sample's cell subset or site label stands for: CD40L-CD69- CD45RO-high memory CD4 T cells not responding to Gag peptides. The source is an adult man with HIV who was CMV-seropositive.

The rearrangement links TRBV6-2 or TRBV6-3 to TRBJ1-3, with D perhaps matching TRBD1 (5 bases). Between the trimmed V and J ends, which lost 5 bases and 7 bases, there was a span of 12 bases. This CDR3 spans 13 amino acids. The V gene's germline CDR1 is MNHEY and CDR2 SVGEGT. The CDR3 DNA reads TGTGCCAGCAGTCGACCAGGGACGAACACCATATATTTT. Translated: CASSRPGTNTIYF.

The gene calls are TRBV27 and TRBJ1-6; 7 nucleotides match TRBD1. The CDR3 is 12 residues long. The germline gives CDR1 MNHEY, CDR2 SMNVEV (reference sequence). Trimming took 6 bases from V and 9 from J; bases not matched to a gene: 2. CDR3 region: CASRGQPSPLHF. CDR3 sequence (DNA): TGTGCCAGCAGGGGACAGCCTTCACCCCTCCACTTT.

CDR3: CASSISGSGDTQYF. The CDR3 coding sequence is TGTGCCAGTAGTATAAGCGGCAGCGGAGATACGCAGTATTTT. The chain employs TRBV19 and TRBJ2-3; D is perhaps TRBD2 (5 bases). The V and J ends lost 2 bases and 5 bases respectively, with 11 bases between them. The CDR3 covers 14 residues. The germline CDR1 and CDR2 sequences are LNHDA and SQIVND (reference sequence).

The chain is built from TRBV6-4 and TRBJ2-2; TRBD2 aligns across 9 bases. Trimming took 6 bases from V and 1 from J; bases not matched to a gene: 3. The germline V gene has CDR1 MRHNA and CDR2 SNTAGT. The CDR3 sequence is 15 residues long. The CDR3 nucleotides read TGTGCCAGCAGAAGACTAGCGGAGAACACCGGGGAGCTGTTTTTT. This translates into CASRRLAENTGELFF.

This clone came up a few times. The CDR3 region has the DNA TGTGCCAGCAGCTTAAGTTCGGCCTCCTATGGCTACACCTTC. This sequence encodes CASSLSSASYGYTF. The chain uses TRBV7-9 and TRBJ1-2; D is undetermined. Trimming took 2 bases from V and 4 from J, leaving 11 bases between them. The CDR3 length is 14 residues. Germline lookup yields CDR1 SEHNR and CDR2 FQNEAQ (reference sequence).

In this sample, this clone turned up a few times. V usage is TRBV3-1 (or the pseudogene TRBV3-2) and J usage is TRBJ2-2; 10 bases are shared with TRBD1. The CDR3 has 15 residues. Germline V lookup: CDR1 LGHDT, CDR2 YNNKEL (reference sequence). Trimming took 3 bases from V and 5 from J; bases not matched to a gene: 3. The CDR3 reads CASSQPGQGTGELFF. As DNA, the CDR3 is TGTGCCAGCAGCCAGCCGGGACAGGGGACCGGGGAGCTGTTTTTT.

This rearrangement joins TRBV5-1 to TRBJ1-1; D gene uncertain. CDR1 and CDR2 (germline): SGHRS, YFSETQ. V gave up 4 bases and J gave up 1 base, with 17 bases separating them. This CDR3 region has 16 residues. CDR3 amino acids: CASSPPRERSNTEAFF. The CDR3 region has the DNA TGCGCCAGCAGCCCGCCTCGGGAGCGCTCGAACACTGAAGCTTTCTTT.

In DNA form, the CDR3 reads TGTGCCATCACGGGCAGCTCCTACGAGCAGTACTTC. It is translated as CAITGSSYEQYF. This rearrangement joins TRBV10-3 to TRBJ2-7; D unresolved. The CDR3 runs to 12 residues. Germline CDR1 reads ENHRY; CDR2 reads SYGVKD. Trimming removed 7 bases from V and 0 bases from J, with 7 bases in between.

The gene calls are TRBV7-2 and TRBJ2-7, with TRBD2 matching over 7 bases. The germline V gene has CDR1 SGHTA and CDR2 FQGNSA. The CDR3 is made up of 15 amino acids. The ends lost 1 base at V and 7 bases at J; junction bases unmatched: 10. The CDR3 reads CASSLDSAGAREQYF. The CDR3 DNA follows: TGTGCCAGCAGCTTAGATTCGGCGGGAGCTCGTGAGCAGTACTTC.

V usage is TRBV6-5 and J usage is TRBJ2-2; TRBD2 might be the D (5 bases). In germline, CDR1 is MNHEY, CDR2 SVGAGI. Trimming removed 5 bases from V and 9 bases from J, with 10 bases in between. The CDR3 loop spans 12 amino acids. The CDR3 bases are TGTGCCAGCAGTCCCCGGAGGAGGGAGCTGTTTTTT. Its translation is CASSPRRRELFF.

CDR3 nucleotide sequence: TGTGCCATCGGGACCGGAGGAGTCTATGGCTACACCTTC. Protein product: CAIGTGGVYGYTF. This rearrangement joins TRBV30 to TRBJ1-2, with a tentative D call TRBD1 (5 bases). The CDR3 extends over 13 amino acids. The V gene's germline CDR1 is GTSNPN and CDR2 SVGIG (reference sequence). V was clipped by 8 bases and J by 4 bases, with 17 bases between them.